This T cell receptor (beta chain) was recorded in a study of radiation and T cells in renal cell carcinoma. Study overall: Nephrectomy followed 15 Gy stereotactic body radiation by 4 weeks. Study-level points and caveats: In blood, top tumor clones expanded by 2 weeks, shrinking by 4.

Comments on this clone: Its antigen is not identified.

Sample time point: baseline pretreatment blood. Treatment reported: 15 Gy SBRT to primary tumor, nephrectomy 4 weeks later. After SBRT, blood was collected at 2 and 4 weeks, plus baseline. Clear cell pathology was present in this patient's renal cell carcinoma. The CDR3 extends over 14 amino acids. Trimming pared 0 bases from V and 4 bases from J, leaving 8 bases between. Germline CDR1 reads WNHNN; CDR2 reads SYGVQD (reference sequence). Method: immunoSEQ multiplex PCR; TCRdb's copy keeps in-frame clones and lacks some. The data contain about 59,000 clones, over 70% of them singletons. This clonotype was sampled from a man in his fifties or sixties with renal cell carcinoma. The sequences come from blood, collected from a patient whose treatment included radiotherapy and nephrectomy. J is TRBJ2-3 and V is TRBV10-1; no clear D. The CDR3, as DNA: TGCGCCAGCAGTGAGTCCCCACCGCCAGATACGCAGTATTTT. Translation: CASSESPPPDTQYF.